This entry describes one TCR beta chain. What it binds is unknown. The sample comes from a study of T cell responses to AZD1222 COVID-19 vaccine. TCRdb keeps only in-frame clones here, not all; method: immunoSEQ multiplex PCR. Of about 110,000 clones in the sample, approximately 89% are singletons; the top ten hold about 3.3%. Study-wide points: The study identified only a handful of AZD1222 recipients as seropositive at baseline. Per reports, nearly half of all spike-specific TCRs target regions that are unmutated in variants.

The specimen comprised peripheral blood, sampled on day 0 of MenACWY control vaccination. The source of this sequence is an adult in good health.

CDR3 loop: CASSSGADTQYF. The CDR3 DNA reads TGTGCCAGCAGTTCAGGAGCAGATACGCAGTATTTT. This chain connects TRBV28 to TRBJ2-3; D is uncertain. V lost 4 bases and J lost 4, with 6 bases in between. Germline CDR1 and CDR2: MDHEN and SYDVKM. The length of the CDR3 is 12 residues.